This record covers a single TCR beta chain. Its antigen is as yet unknown. The read comes to an end 3 residues before the CDR3 does, leaving the germline J gene to fill in the end. Repertoires were generated with immunoSEQ multiplex PCR, while TCRdb's copy carries only in-frame clones and drops some. The sample holds about 37,000 clones. The V gene end was trimmed by 1 base and the J gene end by 6 bases; junction bases not matched to a gene: 4. The CDR3 totals 15 residues. Germline V gene lookup returns CDR1 MNHNS and CDR2 SASEGT. The data belong to a study of T cells in women clearing cervical HPV infection. Study in general: Case blood drawn at lesion detection; control blood after infection cleared. For cases, blood was sampled a median roughly 150 days after lesion detection, interquartile range about 90 to 200 days. Findings and limits, study-wide: CIN3+ cases had significantly higher TCR richness than controls; evenness did not differ.

Each participant carried one incident cervical HPV16 infection only. The chain employs TRBV6-1 and TRBJ2-2, with 8 bases fitting TRBD2. The specimen sequenced was blood buffy coat. This receptor was obtained from a woman aged 18 to 75 with a cervical HPV16 infection that either progressed to CIN3+ or cleared (not recorded which). CDR3 sequence: CASSEGAREAGELFF. The sequenced part of the CDR3 DNA is TGTGCCAGCAGTGAAGGTGCGCGGGAGGCCGGGGAG.